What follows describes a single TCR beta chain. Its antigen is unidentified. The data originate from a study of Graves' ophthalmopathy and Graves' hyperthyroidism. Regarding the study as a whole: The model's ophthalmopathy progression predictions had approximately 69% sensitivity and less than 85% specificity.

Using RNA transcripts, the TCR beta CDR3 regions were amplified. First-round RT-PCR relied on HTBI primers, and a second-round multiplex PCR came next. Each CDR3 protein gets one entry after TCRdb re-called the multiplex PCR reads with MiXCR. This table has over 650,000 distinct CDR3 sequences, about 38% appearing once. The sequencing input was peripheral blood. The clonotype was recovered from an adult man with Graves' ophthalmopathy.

The CDR3 region is CASSLGTGGAFQPQHF. The CDR3 DNA sequence: TGTGCCAGCAGCTTGGGGACAGGGGGCGCATTTCAGCCCCAGCATTTT. The chain carries TRBV7-6 and TRBJ1-5; 12 nucleotides agree with TRBD1. The V segment lost 3 bases and the J segment 6 bases; nucleotides outside the gene matches: 6. Germline values: CDR1 SGHVS, CDR2 FNYEAQ. The CDR3 consists of 16 residues.